This entry features one TCR beta chain sequence. As handled by the study authors: Counts of nucleated cells, estimated from reference gene primer amplification, were obtained. Produced via immunoSEQ multiplex PCR; TCRdb's table is partial and in-frame only. V and J calls and clone size are those listed in that table; D and trimming were worked out from the DNA. This sample has about 66,000 clones, with 91% found just once. This entry belongs to a study of blood T cell repertoires in COVID-19. Study context: Sites across the United States, Italy and Spain contributed samples from acute and convalescent COVID-19. Sources were T cells, B-cell-depleted T cells, or PBMCs; the material itself was cDNA or gDNA.

The germline gives CDR1 MNHEY, CDR2 SVGAGI. The junction had 3 bases not matched to a gene; V was cut back by 2 bases and J by 3 bases. The CDR3 runs 15 residues. The V and J genes are TRBV6-5 and TRBJ1-3, with 8 positions matching TRBD1. The receptor was isolated from a human donor in a cohort sampled during active COVID-19. The sequenced sample was peripheral blood. CDR3 DNA: TGTGCCAGCAGTTACGACAGGGGAAGTGGAAACACCATATATTTT. This translates into CASSYDRGSGNTIYF.